One sample yielded the 20 T cell receptor beta chains listed below, sequenced in a study of blood T cell repertoires in COVID-19. Repertoires were generated with immunoSEQ multiplex PCR, while TCRdb's copy carries only in-frame clones and drops some. The data show around 70,000 clones, roughly nine tenths seen once. Sample: peripheral blood. These receptors came from a man aged 50 or older with acute or convalescent COVID-19.

This rearrangement joins TRBV28 to TRBJ2-5; 9 bases are shared with TRBD2. The CDR3 has 16 residues. Germline CDR1 is MDHEN and CDR2 is SYDVKM. V was pared by 5 bases and J by 0 bases, with 7 bases of the junction left unmatched. The chain's CDR3 is CASSQMRGGHQETQYF. In DNA, the CDR3 is TGTGCCAGCAGTCAAATGCGGGGGGGGCACCAAGAGACCCAGTACTTC.

This chain connects TRBV29-1 to TRBJ2-7, with 8 bases aligning to TRBD1. V was pared by 7 bases and J by 0 bases, with 8 bases of the junction left unmatched. This CDR3 contains 14 residues. The germline CDR1 and CDR2 sequences are SQVTM and ANQGSEA. CDR3 amino acids: CSAGDRGGSYEQYF. For the CDR3, the DNA is TGCAGCGCCGGAGACAGGGGAGGCTCCTACGAGCAGTACTTC.

This clone came up once. The chain joins TRBV24-1 to TRBJ2-5; D perhaps matches TRBD2 (7 bases). The length of the CDR3 is 13 residues. The germline gives CDR1 KGHDR, CDR2 SFDVKD. The V end was cut by 10 bases, the J end by 7 bases, with 18 bases between. CDR3 nucleotide sequence: TGTGCCACGGGAGGGAACAGGGAGGGGACCCAGTACTTC. The encoded protein is CATGGNREGTQYF.

The rearrangement links TRBV6-5 to TRBJ2-7; D possibly corresponds to TRBD1 (5 bases). The germline gives CDR1 MNHEY, CDR2 SVGAGI. This CDR3 region has 16 residues. Trimming pared 0 bases from V and 1 base from J, leaving 13 bases between. As DNA, the CDR3 is TGTGCCAGCAGTTACTCGACGGAGCGACAGTCCTACGAGCAGTACGTC. It is translated as CASSYSTERQSYEQYV.

The chain uses TRBV2 and TRBJ1-2; 8 bases are shared with TRBD1. This CDR3 comprises 12 residues. CDR1 is SNHLY and CDR2 is FYNNEI in the germline V gene. V dropped 6 bases and J dropped 6; count of bases not matched to a gene: 3. Written as DNA, the CDR3 is TGTGCCAGCAGCCGGACAGGGCATGGCTACACCTTC. Amino acids: CASSRTGHGYTF. The complete variable domain, with remaining parts taken from reference TRBV2 and TRBJ1-2, reads EPEVTQTPSHQVTQMGQEVILRCVPISNHLYFYWYRQILGQKVEFLVSFYNNEISEKSEIFDDQFSVERPDGSNFTLKIRSTKLEDSAMYFCASSRTGHGYTFGSGTRLTVV.

The chain links TRBV5-6 to TRBJ1-2, with D perhaps matching TRBD1 (6 bases). This CDR3 has 16 amino acids. Germline CDR1 is SGHDT and CDR2 is YYEEEE. V was pared by 1 base and J by 0 bases, with 13 bases between. The CDR3 reads CASSLYPGETNYGYTF. CDR3 DNA: TGTGCCAGCAGCTTGTATCCAGGGGAGACTAACTATGGCTACACCTTC. Together with reference TRBV5-6 and TRBJ1-2, the CDR3 gives the full variable domain: DAGVTQSPTHLIKTRGQQVTLRCSPKSGHDTVSWYQQALGQGPQFIFQYYEEEERQRGNFPDRFSGHQFPNYSSELNVNALLLGDSALYLCASSLYPGETNYGYTFGSGTRLTVV.

Notes on this clone: This same CDR3 is encoded by further DNA sequences in the sample. The chain employs TRBV9 and TRBJ1-3; D unclear. The CDR3 loop spans 12 amino acids. Germline V gene lookup returns CDR1 SGDLS and CDR2 YYNGEE. V was trimmed by 4 bases and J by 3 bases, leaving 5 bases between them. The CDR3 here is CASSPRGNTIYF. The DNA of the CDR3 is TGTGCCAGCAGCCCCCGTGGAAACACCATATATTTT.

The V gene is TRBV11-2, the J gene TRBJ2-3; TRBD2 aligns across 8 bases. The CDR3 contains 16 residues. J was trimmed by 5 bases and V by 2 bases; bases with no gene match: 9. The germline CDR1 and CDR2 sequences are SGHAT and FQNNGV. The CDR3 nucleotides read TGTGCCAGCAGCTTAAGGTCTAGCGGGTTCGGAGATACGCAGTATTTT. This sequence encodes CASSLRSSGFGDTQYF.

V gene TRBV7-9 combines with J gene TRBJ2-5; D is perhaps TRBD1 (7 bases). The V end lost 5 bases, the J end lost 4 bases, and 14 bases lay between the germline ends. Looked up from germline, CDR1 is SEHNR and CDR2 is FQNEAQ (reference sequence). The CDR3 loop spans 14 amino acids. DNA of the CDR3: TGTGCCAGCAGCCCTCGGCAGGGGGGAGAGACCCAGTACTTC. It encodes CASSPRQGGETQYF. Complete variable domain (other parts from reference TRBV7-9 and TRBJ2-5): DTGVSQNPRHKITKRGQNVTFRCDPISEHNRLYWYRQTLGQGPEFLTYFQNEAQLEKSRLLSDRFSAERPKGSFSTLEIQRTEQGDSAMYLCASSPRQGGETQYFGPGTRLLVL.

This chain links TRBV18 with TRBJ1-1, with TRBD1 identical over 7 bases. The germline gives CDR1 KGHSH, CDR2 LQKENI. The CDR3 is made up of 16 amino acids. Losses at the gene ends were 2 bases for V and 4 bases for J; bases not matched to a gene: 10. The DNA of the CDR3 is TGTGCCAGCTCACCATTAGAGAGACAGGGAAGCACTGAAGCTTTCTTT. Protein: CASSPLERQGSTEAFF.

The rearrangement uses TRBV28 and TRBJ2-7, with 7 bases identical to TRBD2. Germline CDR1 is MDHEN and CDR2 is SYDVKM. Trimming cost V 8 bases and J 1 base; bases outside gene matches: 8. The CDR3 has 14 amino acids. CDR3 in DNA: TGTGCCAGCTCCGCCCCGGGAGGATCCTACGAGCAGTACTTC. Translating it yields CASSAPGGSYEQYF.

This clone was recorded only once. In DNA form, the CDR3 reads TGTGCCAGTACGGCGGGACCGAACACTGAAGCTTTCTTT. Its protein product is CASTAGPNTEAFF. The chain has TRBV19 and TRBJ1-1; D is possibly TRBD1 (5 bases). Germline assignment: CDR1 LNHDA and CDR2 SQIVND (reference sequence). This CDR3 has 13 residues. Trimming pared 7 bases from V and 1 base from J, leaving 10 bases between.

V is TRBV6-5 and J is TRBJ2-1; no definite D call. Trimming removed 9 bases from V and 9 bases from J, with 24 bases in between. The CDR3 runs to 15 residues. Germline V gene lookup returns CDR1 MNHEY and CDR2 SVGAGI. The CDR3 is CASFPRRGAPVEQFF. The CDR3, as DNA: TGTGCCAGTTTTCCCCGACGTGGAGCTCCCGTTGAGCAGTTCTTC.

The genes are TRBV5-5 and TRBJ1-2; the match to TRBD1 covers 7 bases. Germline CDR1 reads SGHKS; CDR2 reads YYEKEE (reference sequence). This CDR3 comprises 14 residues. Losses at the gene ends were 0 bases for V and 3 bases for J; bases not matched to a gene: 2. The CDR3, as DNA: TGTGCCAGCAGCTTGGTGCAGGGGGACTATGGCTACACCTTC. As protein: CASSLVQGDYGYTF.

The chain has TRBV28 and TRBJ2-2; 10 bases are a match to TRBD1. With 8 bases clipped from V and 6 bases from J, the junction kept 3 bases outside the gene matches. This CDR3 has 13 amino acids. Germline CDR1 and CDR2: MDHEN and SYDVKM. The CDR3 DNA reads as TGTGCCAGCCGGGACAGGGGACCCGGGGAGCTGTTTTTT. It encodes CASRDRGPGELFF.

This rearrangement joins TRBV27 to TRBJ2-1; a weak D match, TRBD1 (7 bases). Germline CDR1 and CDR2: MNHEY and SMNVEV (reference sequence). The CDR3 extends over 14 amino acids. V was trimmed by 8 bases and J by 7 bases, leaving 18 bases between them. The CDR3 coding sequence is TGTGCCAGCCGATCTCCACAGGGGAGGAATGAGCAGTTCTTC. Its translation is CASRSPQGRNEQFF.

The rearrangement uses TRBV19 and TRBJ1-2, with TRBD1 as a possible D gene (5 bases). Trimming cost V 7 bases and J 2 bases, with 17 bases left between them. This CDR3 is built from 15 residues. From germline, CDR1 is LNHDA and CDR2 SQIVND (reference sequence). The CDR3 DNA sequence: TGTGCCAGTACCACTAAAATCGGGGGGAACTATGGCTACACCTTC. Its translation: CASTTKIGGNYGYTF.

The gene calls are TRBV24-1 and TRBJ2-2, with D tentatively TRBD1 (5 bases). The CDR3 has 18 amino acids. The V gene's germline CDR1 is KGHDR and CDR2 SFDVKD. Trimming took 3 bases from V and 7 from J, leaving 23 bases between them. The CDR3: CATSDPAQPGNSGGELFF. For the CDR3, the DNA is TGTGCCACCAGTGATCCTGCGCAGCCAGGGAATAGTGGCGGGGAGCTGTTTTTT.

CDR3 amino acids: CATSDFRSRGETQYF. As DNA, the CDR3 is TGTGCCACCAGTGATTTTCGTAGCAGGGGGGAGACCCAGTACTTC. J is TRBJ2-5 and V is TRBV24-1; 7 bases are shared with TRBD1. The CDR3 has 15 amino acids. The V gene's germline CDR1 is KGHDR and CDR2 SFDVKD. The V segment lost 1 base and the J segment 5 bases; nucleotides outside the gene matches: 6.

The chain joins TRBV6-6 to TRBJ1-4; 8 positions match TRBD1. In germline, CDR1 is MNHNY, CDR2 SVGAGI (reference sequence). This CDR3 contains 14 residues. After removal of 7 bases from V and 5 bases from J, the junction contained 6 bases not matched to a gene. As DNA, the CDR3 is TGTGCCAGCAACGACAGGGGAAGGAATGAAAAACTGTTTTTT. It is translated as CASNDRGRNEKLFF.